Listed below are T cell receptor beta chains from one sample, sequenced in a study of cytomegalovirus exposure and HLA in healthy donors. The protocol was immunoSEQ multiplex PCR, while the TCRdb copy is restricted to in-frame clones and leaves out a portion. The sample carries over 100,000 clones, just under 70% recorded once. The specimen sequenced was PBMCs. These receptor sequences come from a woman in her 70s in good health and CMV-seropositive. Each CDR3 is given with its conserved first and last residue. Each record gives: D gene, V gene, clone size, J gene, CDR3 DNA, CDR3 protein. A D gene is named only where the DNA matches it firmly. Clone size is stated in some rows and not others, as once, few, many or a class when expanded.

D gene: -
V gene: TRBV6-1
clone size: -
J gene: TRBJ1-4
CDR3 DNA: TGTGCCAGCAGTGAAGCGCTAGGGGGTGAAAAACTGTTTTTT
CDR3 protein: CASSEALGGEKLFF

D gene: TRBD1
V gene: TRBV9
clone size: -
J gene: TRBJ1-3
CDR3 DNA: TGTGCCAGCAGCTCCGGACAGGTCTCTGGAAACACCATATATTTT
CDR3 protein: CASSSGQVSGNTIYF

D gene: -
V gene: TRBV5-1
clone size: -
J gene: TRBJ2-3
CDR3 DNA: TGCGCCAGCAGCTCCGGGGGCACAGATACGCAGTATTTT
CDR3 protein: CASSSGGTDTQYF

D gene: -
V gene: TRBV29-1
clone size: few
J gene: TRBJ2-7
CDR3 DNA: TGCAGCGTCGCCGGGACACCTACCTCCTACGAGCAGTACTTC
CDR3 protein: CSVAGTPTSYEQYF

D gene: -
V gene: TRBV7-7
clone size: -
J gene: TRBJ1-1
CDR3 DNA: TGTGCCAGCAGCTTAGCGTTTGGGAGCACTGAAGCTTTCTTT
CDR3 protein: CASSLAFGSTEAFF

D gene: TRBD1
V gene: TRBV6-5
clone size: -
J gene: TRBJ1-1
CDR3 DNA: TGTGCCAGCAGTACATCGACAGGGAGAGCTTTCTTT
CDR3 protein: CASSTSTGRAFF

D gene: -
V gene: TRBV5-6
clone size: few
J gene: TRBJ1-1
CDR3 DNA: TGTGCCAGCAGCTTGGTTGGGGGGGCGGCGAACACTGAAGCTTTCTTT
CDR3 protein: CASSLVGGAANTEAFF

D gene: TRBD1
V gene: TRBV18
clone size: -
J gene: TRBJ1-1
CDR3 DNA: TGTGCCAGCTCACTCTCCCTGGACAGGGCGAACACTGAAGCTTTCTTT
CDR3 protein: CASSLSLDRANTEAFF

D gene: -
V gene: TRBV2
clone size: -
J gene: TRBJ2-5
CDR3 DNA: TGTGCCAGCAGAAGCGGGACAGGCCAAGAGACCCAGTACTTC
CDR3 protein: CASRSGTGQETQYF

D gene: -
V gene: TRBV25-1
clone size: -
J gene: TRBJ1-1
CDR3 DNA: TGTGCCAGCAGTGAACTCCAGGGTTACGACACTGAAGCTTTCTTT
CDR3 protein: CASSELQGYDTEAFF

D gene: -
V gene: TRBV6-5
clone size: -
J gene: TRBJ1-2
CDR3 DNA: TGTGCCAGCAGTTACTCGCACAGTTCGGCTGGCTACACCTTC
CDR3 protein: CASSYSHSSAGYTF

D gene: TRBD2
V gene: TRBV9
clone size: -
J gene: TRBJ2-2
CDR3 DNA: TGTGCCAGCAGCGTCCAAGGACTAGCGGCGAACACCGGGGAGCTGTTTTTT
CDR3 protein: CASSVQGLAANTGELFF

D gene: TRBD2
V gene: TRBV4-1
clone size: -
J gene: TRBJ2-1
CDR3 DNA: TGCGCCAGCAGCCTACCGGGACTAGCCCTCAATGAGCAGTTCTTC
CDR3 protein: CASSLPGLALNEQFF